One and the same sample provided the 24 T cell receptor beta chains below, sequenced in a study of blood T cell repertoires in COVID-19. Clones were sequenced by immunoSEQ multiplex PCR, and TCRdb holds only the in-frame ones, with some missing. The table has fewer than 350,000 clones, around 85% seen once. Sequenced material: PBMCs or T cells enriched from blood (not recorded which). Receptors originate from a woman aged 30 to 39 who had been exposed to COVID-19.

This clone appeared once. V gene TRBV5-4 combines with J gene TRBJ2-7; tentatively, D is TRBD2 (7 bases). V lost 4 bases, J lost 7 bases, and 15 bases lay in between. Germline V gene lookup returns CDR1 SGHNT and CDR2 YYREEE (reference sequence). This CDR3 region has 13 residues. The chain's CDR3 is CASSPVGGREQYF. The DNA of the CDR3 is TGTGCCAGCAGCCCAGTGGGGGGGCGGGAGCAGTACTTC.

This clone was recorded only once. This chain connects TRBV10-3 to TRBJ2-5; TRBD2 is a possible D gene (5 bases). The germline CDR1 and CDR2 sequences are ENHRY and SYGVKD. The CDR3 spans 17 residues. V lost 2 bases, J lost 3 bases, and 19 bases lay in between. CDR3: CAISEPSREAEEETQYF. The CDR3 DNA reads as TGTGCCATCAGTGAGCCCAGCCGGGAAGCGGAAGAAGAGACCCAGTACTTC.

This chain links TRBV27 with TRBJ1-2; 9 bases line up with TRBD1. Germline V gene sequence: CDR1 MNHEY, CDR2 SMNVEV (reference sequence). V lost 7 bases to trimming and J lost 4 bases; unmatched junction nucleotides: 13. CDR3 length equals 16 residues. The CDR3 protein is CASKISRDRVSYGYTF. The CDR3 DNA is TGTGCCAGCAAGATTTCCCGGGACAGGGTCAGCTATGGCTACACCTTC.

V usage is TRBV21-1 and J usage is TRBJ2-3; no check of the table's D call, TRBD2, against the DNA was made. TRBV21-1 is annotated as a pseudogene. The CDR3 extends over 15 amino acids. CDR3 in amino acids: CATAGRPRGTDTQYF. The DNA of the CDR3 is TGTGCCACCGCGGGACGCCCCAGGGGCACAGATACGCAGTATTTT.

This sequence joins TRBV27 and TRBJ1-2; 7 nucleotides line up with TRBD1. From germline, CDR1 is MNHEY and CDR2 SMNVEV (reference sequence). V lost 0 bases, J lost 7 bases, and 8 bases stayed unmatched. CDR3 length: 15 amino acids. This CDR3 reads CASSLSPTGLGGYTF. In nucleotides, the CDR3 is TGTGCCAGCAGTTTATCGCCGACAGGGTTGGGTGGCTACACCTTC.

The chain is built from TRBV28 and TRBJ2-7; TRBD1 is a possible D gene (6 bases). Germline CDR1 reads MDHEN; CDR2 reads SYDVKM. The CDR3 sequence is 16 residues long. The germline V and J ends were trimmed by 7 bases and 1 base, with 20 bases remaining between them. CDR3 nucleotides: TGTGCCAGCAACAACCCACAGGGAATTGCTTCCTACGAGCAGTACTTC. It yields the protein CASNNPQGIASYEQYF.

The genes are TRBV30 and TRBJ1-4; D is undetermined. The CDR3 is 12 residues long. Trimming took off 2 bases at V and 8 bases at J, with 9 bases between the two ends. Germline lookup yields CDR1 GTSNPN and CDR2 SVGIG (reference sequence). The CDR3 region has the DNA TGTGCCTGGAGTCTTTCGGGGGAAAAACTGTTTTTT. This translates into CAWSLSGEKLFF. Complete variable domain (other parts from reference TRBV30 and TRBJ1-4): SQTIHQWPATLVQPVGSPLSLECTVEGTSNPNLYWYRQAAGRGLQLLFYSVGIGQISSEVPQNLSASRPQDRQFILSSKKLLLSDSGFYLCAWSLSGEKLFFGSGTQLSVL.

This clone was recorded only once. The CDR3 reads CASSLFGQGAFEQFF. CDR3 coding DNA: TGTGCCAGCAGCTTATTTGGACAGGGGGCGTTTGAGCAGTTCTTC. This chain links TRBV11-1 with TRBJ2-1, with TRBD1 identical over 11 bases. The germline gives CDR1 SGHAT, CDR2 FQDESV (reference sequence). The CDR3 runs 15 residues. Trimming at V came to 2 bases and at J to 9 bases, leaving 6 bases not matched to a gene.

The chain has TRBV4-1 and TRBJ2-7; 9 nucleotides match TRBD1. The CDR3 is 18 residues long. J was trimmed by 4 bases and V by 1 base; bases with no gene match: 14. Germline CDR1 reads MGHRA; CDR2 reads YSYEKL. The CDR3 coding sequence is TGCGCCAGCAGCCAAGGGGGCTTCATCGGGACAGGGACATACGAGCAGTACTTC. Translating it yields CASSQGGFIGTGTYEQYF.

The gene calls are TRBV28 and TRBJ2-1, with TRBD1 identical over 10 bases. With V trimmed by 2 bases and J by 11 bases, 12 bases remained unmatched. The CDR3 sequence is 16 residues long. Per the germline V gene, CDR1 is MDHEN and CDR2 is SYDVKM. In DNA, the CDR3 is TGTGCCAGCAGTTTAAAGGGGACAGGGGACCTGGTGCAGCAGTTCTTC. It specifies CASSLKGTGDLVQQFF.

The rearrangement uses TRBV2 and TRBJ1-1, with D possibly TRBD1 on 6 matching bases. The CDR3 runs to 14 residues. Germline CDR1 SNHLY, CDR2 FYNNEI. The V gene lost 7 bases and the J gene lost 1 base, with 13 bases spanning the gap. In DNA, the CDR3 is TGTGCCAGCACTGTTGGGACACGGAACACTGAAGCTTTCTTT. It translates to CASTVGTRNTEAFF.

The rearrangement links TRBV19 to TRBJ2-2, with TRBD2 matching 7 bases. With 3 bases clipped from V and 4 bases from J, the junction kept 5 bases outside the gene matches. CDR1 and CDR2 from the germline V gene are LNHDA and SQIVND (reference sequence). This CDR3 region has 15 residues. Here the CDR3 reads CASSINGRTTGELFF. CDR3 nucleotide sequence: TGTGCCAGTAGTATCAACGGGAGGACCACCGGGGAGCTGTTTTTT. Using reference TRBV19 and TRBJ2-2 for the parts outside the CDR3, the full variable domain is DGGITQSPKYLFRKEGQNVTLSCEQNLNHDAMYWYRQDPGQGLRLIYYSQIVNDFQKGDIAEGYSVSREKKESFPLTVTSAQKNPTAFYLCASSINGRTTGELFFGEGSRLTVL.

The chain links TRBV29-1 to TRBJ2-3, with D possibly being TRBD1 (5 bases). CDR1 is SQVTM, CDR2 ANQGSEA, per germline. The germline V and J ends were trimmed by 7 bases and 11 bases, with 13 bases remaining between them. The CDR3 is 10 residues long. CDR3: CSAETDGQYF. The CDR3 DNA is TGCAGCGCTGAGACAGACGGGCAGTATTTT.

V is TRBV9 and J is TRBJ1-6, with unresolved D. The CDR3 runs 12 residues. V lost 3 bases to trimming and J lost 8 bases, with 6 bases between them. Germline CDR1 reads SGDLS; CDR2 reads YYNGEE. CDR3 nucleotides: TGTGCCAGCAGCGACCAGGATTCACCCCTCCACTTT. It translates to CASSDQDSPLHF.

This chain links TRBV18 with TRBJ2-5; 8 nucleotides agree with TRBD1. This CDR3 is built from 15 residues. In germline, CDR1 is KGHSH, CDR2 LQKENI. The trim removed 3 bases at V and 5 bases at J, leaving 8 bases unmatched. The CDR3 here is CASSPRQGQGETQYF. The DNA for the CDR3 is TGTGCCAGCTCACCTCGACAGGGGCAGGGCGAGACCCAGTACTTC.

The CDR3 reads CASSLVAGLGGYTF. For the CDR3, the DNA is TGTGCCAGCAGCTTAGTAGCGGGCCTCGGGGGCTACACCTTC. The J gene is TRBJ1-2, the V gene TRBV7-9, with no clear D. V was shortened by 1 base and J by 8 bases, with 14 bases between the two germline ends. Germline values: CDR1 SEHNR, CDR2 FQNEAQ (reference sequence). The length of the CDR3 is 14 residues.

The gene calls are TRBV6-5 and TRBJ1-2; D remains unclear. Germline V lookup: CDR1 MNHEY, CDR2 SVGAGI. Trimming removed 6 bases at V and 7 bases at J, with 6 bases between. This CDR3 region has 10 residues. The CDR3 region has the DNA TGTGCCAGCAGCTCCCTTGGCTACACCTTC. The encoded protein is CASSSLGYTF.

The rearrangement uses TRBV9 and TRBJ2-7; D perhaps matches TRBD1 (6 bases). The germline CDR1 and CDR2 sequences are SGDLS and YYNGEE. The length of the CDR3 is 16 residues. Deletions cut 0 bases from V and 6 bases from J, with 19 bases between. As DNA, the CDR3 is TGTGCCAGCAGCGTAGATCCCGGGACAATAACACTCGAGCAGTACTTC. It yields the protein CASSVDPGTITLEQYF.

The chain combines TRBV2 with TRBJ1-4, with 9 bases fitting TRBD1. This CDR3 is built from 15 residues. The germline V gene encodes CDR1 SNHLY and CDR2 FYNNEI. The junction had 8 bases not matched to a gene; V was cut back by 5 bases and J by 7 bases. DNA of the CDR3: TGTGCCAGCAGTACTAACAGGGGGCCAGGTGAAAAACTGTTTTTT. Translated, it gives CASSTNRGPGEKLFF.

This clone was found once. The V gene is TRBV29-1, the J gene TRBJ2-7, with D possibly being TRBD1 (5 bases). Germline V gene sequence: CDR1 SQVTM, CDR2 ANQGSEA. Trimming left V 5 bases short and J 6 bases short, with 20 bases between. The length of the CDR3 is 14 residues. The CDR3 DNA reads TGCAGCGTTAATTACGGCAGGACATCCGCCGAGCAGTACTTC. As protein: CSVNYGRTSAEQYF.

The chain is built from TRBV7-9 and TRBJ1-1; D remains unclear. The length of the CDR3 is 14 residues. The ends were cut back, 1 base at V and 1 base at J, with 7 bases in the middle. CDR1 is SEHNR and CDR2 is FQNEAQ in the germline V gene (reference sequence). The CDR3 nucleotides are TGTGCCAGCAGCTTAGTCGGGAGGAACACTGAAGCTTTCTTT. This sequence encodes CASSLVGRNTEAFF.

The chain uses TRBV7-2 and TRBJ2-1, with 10 bases identical to TRBD2. The germline gives CDR1 SGHTA, CDR2 FQGNSA. The trim removed 4 bases at V and 8 bases at J, leaving 17 bases unmatched. The length of the CDR3 is 18 residues. CDR3 residues: CASSSPRGVSGRFYEQFF. The CDR3 DNA follows: TGTGCCAGCAGCTCACCTAGGGGGGTTAGCGGGAGGTTCTATGAGCAGTTCTTC.

The chain is built from TRBV2 and TRBJ1-4; tentative D call: TRBD1 (5 bases). V shed 3 bases and J shed 0 bases, with 11 bases lying between them. The V gene's germline CDR1 is SNHLY and CDR2 FYNNEI. The CDR3 loop spans 16 amino acids. CDR3 loop: CASSEGGDATNEKLFF. CDR3 DNA sequence: TGTGCCAGCAGTGAGGGGGGGGATGCAACTAATGAAAAACTGTTTTTT.

This rearrangement joins TRBV6-4 to TRBJ2-1, with TRBD2 matching 12 bases. CDR1 and CDR2 from the germline V gene are MRHNA and SNTAGT. This CDR3 is built from 15 residues. The trim removed 4 bases at V and 10 bases at J, leaving 8 bases unmatched. The CDR3 DNA reads TGTGCCAGCAGTGTGGCTAGCGGGAGGGCCGACGAGCAGTTCTTC. This gives the protein CASSVASGRADEQFF.